The present entry profiles one TCR beta chain with its context. Its antigen is not identified. The sample belongs to a study of T cell responses to AZD1222 COVID-19 vaccine. Points from the study as a whole: Clonal diversity was possibly underestimated, and white British individuals and females predominated among donors.

Germline V gives CDR1 SEHNR, CDR2 FQNEAQ (reference sequence). This CDR3 has 16 amino acids. V gave up 5 bases and J gave up 7 bases; unmatched junction bases: 7. Measured with immunoSEQ multiplex PCR; TCRdb has only the in-frame clones, and not every one. The profile covers 110,000 to 150,000 clones, with 92% appearing a single time and more than 3% taken by the ten largest. The sample in question was peripheral blood, obtained 28 days after the second AZD1222 dose. This sequence was found in an adult who received the AZD1222 COVID-19 vaccine. This chain joins TRBV7-9 and TRBJ1-6; 11 bases are shared with TRBD1. CDR3 DNA sequence: TGTGCCAGCAGCCCGGGACAGGGGGTCCTGAATTCACCCCTCCACTTT. Translating it yields CASSPGQGVLNSPLHF.